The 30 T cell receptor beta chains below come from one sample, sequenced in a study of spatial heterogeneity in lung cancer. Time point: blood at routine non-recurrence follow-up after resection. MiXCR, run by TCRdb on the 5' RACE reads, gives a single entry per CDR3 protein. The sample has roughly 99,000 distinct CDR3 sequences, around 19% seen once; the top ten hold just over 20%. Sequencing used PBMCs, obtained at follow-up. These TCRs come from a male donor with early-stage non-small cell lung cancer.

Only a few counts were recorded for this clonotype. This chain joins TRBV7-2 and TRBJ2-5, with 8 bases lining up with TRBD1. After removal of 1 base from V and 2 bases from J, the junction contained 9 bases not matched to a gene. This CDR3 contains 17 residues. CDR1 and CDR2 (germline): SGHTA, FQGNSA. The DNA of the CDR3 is TGTGCCAGCAGCTTAGTGGGGCAGGGGGCTACACAAGAGACCCAGTACTTC. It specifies CASSLVGQGATQETQYF.

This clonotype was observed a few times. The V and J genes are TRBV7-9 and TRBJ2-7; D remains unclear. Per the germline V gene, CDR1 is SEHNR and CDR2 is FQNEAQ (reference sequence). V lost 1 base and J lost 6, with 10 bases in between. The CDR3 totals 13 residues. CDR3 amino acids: CASSLVPAPEQYF. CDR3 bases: TGTGCCAGCAGCTTAGTCCCAGCTCCCGAGCAGTACTTC.

CDR3 DNA: TGTGCCAGCAGTGGGACAGGGCGCGAGCAGTACTTC. Amino acids: CASSGTGREQYF. The chain couples TRBV2 to TRBJ2-7; 8 bases map to TRBD1. Losses at the gene ends were 4 bases for V and 6 bases for J; bases not matched to a gene: 2. CDR1 is SNHLY and CDR2 is FYNNEI in the germline V gene. The CDR3 covers 12 residues.

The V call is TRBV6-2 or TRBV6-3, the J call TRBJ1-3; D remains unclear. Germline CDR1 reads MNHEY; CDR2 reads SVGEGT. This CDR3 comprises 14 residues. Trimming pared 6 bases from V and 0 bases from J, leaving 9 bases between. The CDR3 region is CASRPLGSGNTIYF. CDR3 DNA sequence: TGTGCCAGCAGACCACTGGGCTCTGGAAACACCATATATTTT.

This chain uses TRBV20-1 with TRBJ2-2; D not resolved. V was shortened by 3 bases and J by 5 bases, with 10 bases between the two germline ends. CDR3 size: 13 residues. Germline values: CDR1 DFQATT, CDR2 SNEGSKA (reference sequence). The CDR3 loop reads CSARLLTTGELFF. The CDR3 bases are TGCAGTGCTAGGTTGCTGACTACCGGGGAGCTGTTTTTT.

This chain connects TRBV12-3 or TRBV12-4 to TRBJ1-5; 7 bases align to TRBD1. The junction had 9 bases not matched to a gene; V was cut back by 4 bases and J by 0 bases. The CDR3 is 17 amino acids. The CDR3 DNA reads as TGTGCCAGCAGTTCAGGGGGGTTTGAGTTTAGCAATCAGCCCCAGCATTTT. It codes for CASSSGGFEFSNQPQHF.

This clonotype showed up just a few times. The CDR3 DNA sequence: TGTGCCAGCAACAGCGGGAGACTTCGCAATGAGCAGTTCTTC. Translating gives CASNSGRLRNEQFF. The chain joins TRBV6-5 to TRBJ2-1; TRBD2 aligns across 8 bases. Germline V gene data show CDR1 as MNHEY and CDR2 as SVGAGI. The CDR3 extends over 14 amino acids. Trimming cost V 7 bases and J 6 bases; bases outside gene matches: 8.

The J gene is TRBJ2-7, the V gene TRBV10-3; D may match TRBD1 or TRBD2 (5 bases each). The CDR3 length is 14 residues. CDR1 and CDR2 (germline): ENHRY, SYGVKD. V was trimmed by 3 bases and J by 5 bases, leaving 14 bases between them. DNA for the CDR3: TGTGCCATCAGTGAAGGGACCCACGCAAACGAGCAGTACGTC. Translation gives CAISEGTHANEQYV.

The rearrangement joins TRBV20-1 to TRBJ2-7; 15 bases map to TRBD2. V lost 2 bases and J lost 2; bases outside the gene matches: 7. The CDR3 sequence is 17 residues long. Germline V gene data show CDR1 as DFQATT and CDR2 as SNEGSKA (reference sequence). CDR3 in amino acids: CSARWGLAGGQAYEQYF. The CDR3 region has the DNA TGCAGTGCTAGATGGGGACTAGCGGGAGGACAGGCCTACGAGCAGTACTTC.

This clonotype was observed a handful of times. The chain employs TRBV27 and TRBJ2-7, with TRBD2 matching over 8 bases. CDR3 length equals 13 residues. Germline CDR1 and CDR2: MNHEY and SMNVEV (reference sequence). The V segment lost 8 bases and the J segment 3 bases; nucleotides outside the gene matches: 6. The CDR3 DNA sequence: TGTGCCAGCCGGCGGGGGGTTGGCTACGAGCAGTACTTC. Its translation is CASRRGVGYEQYF.

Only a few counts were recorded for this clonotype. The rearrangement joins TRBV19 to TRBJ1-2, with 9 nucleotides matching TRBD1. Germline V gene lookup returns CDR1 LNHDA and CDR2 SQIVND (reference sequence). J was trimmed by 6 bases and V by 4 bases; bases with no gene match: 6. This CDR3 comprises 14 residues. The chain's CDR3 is CASSRGQGENGYTF. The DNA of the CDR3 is TGTGCCAGTAGTAGGGGACAGGGAGAGAATGGCTACACCTTC.

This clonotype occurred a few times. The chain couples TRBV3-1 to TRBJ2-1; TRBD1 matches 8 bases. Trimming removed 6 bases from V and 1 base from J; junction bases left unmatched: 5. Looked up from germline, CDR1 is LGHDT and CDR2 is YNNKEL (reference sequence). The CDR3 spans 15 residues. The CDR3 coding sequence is TGTGCCAGCAGTCTTACAGGGGGATCCTACAATGAGCAGTTCTTC. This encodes CASSLTGGSYNEQFF.

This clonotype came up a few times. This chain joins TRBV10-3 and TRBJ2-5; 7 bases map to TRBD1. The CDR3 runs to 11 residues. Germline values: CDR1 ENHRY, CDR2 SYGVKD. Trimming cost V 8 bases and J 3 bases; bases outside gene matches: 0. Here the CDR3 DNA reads TGTGCCATCGGGACAGAAGAGACCCAGTACTTC. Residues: CAIGTEETQYF.

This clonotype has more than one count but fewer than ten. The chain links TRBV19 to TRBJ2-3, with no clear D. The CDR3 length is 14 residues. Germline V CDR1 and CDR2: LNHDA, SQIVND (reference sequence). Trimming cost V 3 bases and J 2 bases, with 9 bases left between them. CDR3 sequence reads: CASSIEFPTDTQYF. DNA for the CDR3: TGTGCCAGTAGTATTGAATTTCCCACAGATACGCAGTATTTT. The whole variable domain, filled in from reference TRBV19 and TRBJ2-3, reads DGGITQSPKYLFRKEGQNVTLSCEQNLNHDAMYWYRQDPGQGLRLIYYSQIVNDFQKGDIAEGYSVSREKKESFPLTVTSAQKNPTAFYLCASSIEFPTDTQYFGPGTRLTVL.

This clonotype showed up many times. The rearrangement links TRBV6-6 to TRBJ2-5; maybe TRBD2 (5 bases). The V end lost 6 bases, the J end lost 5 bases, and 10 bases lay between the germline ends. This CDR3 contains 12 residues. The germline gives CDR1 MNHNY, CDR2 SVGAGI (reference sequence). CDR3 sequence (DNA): TGTGCCAGCAGCCCCGAGGGCGAGACCCAGTACTTC. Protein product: CASSPEGETQYF.

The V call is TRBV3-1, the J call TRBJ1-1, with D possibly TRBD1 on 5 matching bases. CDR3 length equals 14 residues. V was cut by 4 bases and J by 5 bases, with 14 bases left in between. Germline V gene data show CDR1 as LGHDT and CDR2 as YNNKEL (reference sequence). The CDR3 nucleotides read TGTGCCAGCAGCCTGAGCCCAGGGCGGACTGAAGCTTTCTTT. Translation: CASSLSPGRTEAFF.

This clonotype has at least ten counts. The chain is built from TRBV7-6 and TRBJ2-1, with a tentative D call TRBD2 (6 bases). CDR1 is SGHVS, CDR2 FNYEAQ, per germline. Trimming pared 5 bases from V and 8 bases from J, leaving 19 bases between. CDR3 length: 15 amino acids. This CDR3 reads CASSLGEGPSDEQFF. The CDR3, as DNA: TGTGCCAGCAGCCTTGGTGAGGGGCCTAGCGATGAGCAGTTCTTC.

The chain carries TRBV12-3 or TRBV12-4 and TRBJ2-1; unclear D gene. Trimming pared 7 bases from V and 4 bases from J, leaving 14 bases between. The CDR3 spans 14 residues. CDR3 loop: CASTVSWIYNEQFF. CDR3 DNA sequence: TGTGCCAGCACTGTTTCATGGATTTACAATGAGCAGTTCTTC.

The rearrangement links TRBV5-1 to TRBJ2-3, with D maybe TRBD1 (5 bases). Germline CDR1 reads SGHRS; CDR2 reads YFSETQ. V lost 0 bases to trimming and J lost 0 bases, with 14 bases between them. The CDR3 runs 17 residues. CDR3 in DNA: TGCGCCAGCAGCTTGGTGCAGGGTAAGACTAGCACAGATACGCAGTATTTT. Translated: CASSLVQGKTSTDTQYF. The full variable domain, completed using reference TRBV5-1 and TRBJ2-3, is KAGVTQTPRYLIKTRGQQVTLSCSPISGHRSVSWYQQTPGQGLQFLFEYFSETQRNKGNFPGRFSGRQFSNSRSEMNVSTLELGDSALYLCASSLVQGKTSTDTQYFGPGTRLTVL.

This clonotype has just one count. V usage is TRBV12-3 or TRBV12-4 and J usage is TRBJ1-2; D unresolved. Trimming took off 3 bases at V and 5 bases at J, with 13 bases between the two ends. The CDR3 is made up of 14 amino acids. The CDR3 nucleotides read TGTGCCAGCAGTTTGGGAGACGGGCTTTATGGCTACACCTTC. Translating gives CASSLGDGLYGYTF.

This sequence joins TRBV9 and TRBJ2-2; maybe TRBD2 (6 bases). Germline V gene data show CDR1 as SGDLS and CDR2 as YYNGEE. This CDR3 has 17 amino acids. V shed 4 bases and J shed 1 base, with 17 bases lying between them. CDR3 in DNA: TGTGCCAGCAGCCGGTCCGCGGGACTGCAGAACACCGGGGAGCTGTTTTTT. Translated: CASSRSAGLQNTGELFF.

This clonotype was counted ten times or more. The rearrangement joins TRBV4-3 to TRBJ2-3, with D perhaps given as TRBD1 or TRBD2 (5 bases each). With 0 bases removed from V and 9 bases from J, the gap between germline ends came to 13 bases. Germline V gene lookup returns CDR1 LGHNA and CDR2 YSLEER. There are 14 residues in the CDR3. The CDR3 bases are TGCGCCAGCAGCCAAGATCGAGGGGAGCCCACGCAGTATTTT. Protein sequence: CASSQDRGEPTQYF.

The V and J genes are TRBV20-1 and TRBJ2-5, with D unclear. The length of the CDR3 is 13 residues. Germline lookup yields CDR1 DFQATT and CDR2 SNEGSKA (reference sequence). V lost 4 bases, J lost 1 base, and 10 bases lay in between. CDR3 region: CSATQPPQETQYF. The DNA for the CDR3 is TGCAGTGCTACGCAACCGCCCCAAGAGACCCAGTACTTC.

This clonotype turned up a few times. CDR3 amino acids: CASSLGRYEQYF. The CDR3 nucleotides read TGTGCCAGCAGCTTGGGGAGGTACGAGCAGTACTTC. The J gene is TRBJ2-7, the V gene TRBV5-4; D is perhaps TRBD2 (5 bases). V lost 0 bases and J 4 bases, leaving 5 bases between the germline ends. Germline V lookup: CDR1 SGHNT, CDR2 YYREEE (reference sequence). This CDR3 is 12 amino acids long.

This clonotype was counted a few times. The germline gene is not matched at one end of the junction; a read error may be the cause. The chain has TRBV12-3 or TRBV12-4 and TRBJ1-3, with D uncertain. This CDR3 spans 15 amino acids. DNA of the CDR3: TGTGCCAGCACTTTAGGGCAGTCTTACGGAAACACCATATATTTT. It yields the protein CASTLGQSYGNTIYF.

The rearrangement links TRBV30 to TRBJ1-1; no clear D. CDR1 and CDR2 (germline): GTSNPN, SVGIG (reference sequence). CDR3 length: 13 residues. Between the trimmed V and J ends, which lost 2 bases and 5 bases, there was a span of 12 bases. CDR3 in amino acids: CAWSRERRTEAFF. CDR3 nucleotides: TGTGCCTGGAGTCGGGAGAGGAGGACTGAAGCTTTCTTT.

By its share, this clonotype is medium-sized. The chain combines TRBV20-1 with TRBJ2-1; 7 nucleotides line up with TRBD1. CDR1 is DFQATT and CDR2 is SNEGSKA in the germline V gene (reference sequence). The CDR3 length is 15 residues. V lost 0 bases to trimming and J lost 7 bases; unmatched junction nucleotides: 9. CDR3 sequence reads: CSAREQGPYTNEQFF. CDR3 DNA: TGCAGTGCTAGAGAACAGGGGCCTTATACAAATGAGCAGTTCTTC.

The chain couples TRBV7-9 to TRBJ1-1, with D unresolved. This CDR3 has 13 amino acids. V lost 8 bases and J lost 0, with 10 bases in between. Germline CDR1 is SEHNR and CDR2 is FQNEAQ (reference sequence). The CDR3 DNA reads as TGTGCCAGCGTCGACTTTATGAACACTGAAGCTTTCTTT. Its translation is CASVDFMNTEAFF.

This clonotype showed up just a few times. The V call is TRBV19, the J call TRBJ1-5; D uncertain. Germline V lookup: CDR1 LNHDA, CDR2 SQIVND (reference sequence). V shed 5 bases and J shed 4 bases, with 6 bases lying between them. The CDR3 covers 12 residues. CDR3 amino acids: CASSLMNQPQHF. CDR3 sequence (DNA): TGTGCCAGTAGTCTCATGAATCAGCCCCAGCATTTT. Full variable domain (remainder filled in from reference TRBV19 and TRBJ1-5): DGGITQSPKYLFRKEGQNVTLSCEQNLNHDAMYWYRQDPGQGLRLIYYSQIVNDFQKGDIAEGYSVSREKKESFPLTVTSAQKNPTAFYLCASSLMNQPQHFGDGTRLSIL.

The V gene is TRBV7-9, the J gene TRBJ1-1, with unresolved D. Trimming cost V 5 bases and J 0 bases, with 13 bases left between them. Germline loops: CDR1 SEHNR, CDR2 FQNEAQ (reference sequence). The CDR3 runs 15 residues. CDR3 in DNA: TGTGCCAGCAGCCCGACCGGACTGTTGAACACTGAAGCTTTCTTT. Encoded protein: CASSPTGLLNTEAFF.